This T cell receptor (beta chain) was sequenced for a study of blood T cell repertoires in COVID-19. Trimming left V 5 bases short and J 4 bases short, with 23 bases between. The CDR3 contains 17 residues. Germline assignment: CDR1 MNHEY and CDR2 SMNVEV (reference sequence). TCRdb keeps only in-frame clones here, not all; method: immunoSEQ multiplex PCR. The sample includes tens of thousands of clones, about 88% of them seen just once. The J gene is TRBJ1-2, the V gene TRBV27; D perhaps matches TRBD1 (5 bases). The specimen sequenced was peripheral blood. The receptor was isolated from a man in his sixties or seventies with active COVID-19. Written as DNA, the CDR3 is TGTGCCAGCAGTCCCCTGTTGGCAGGGAGGCTCCCCTATGGCTACACCTTC. It yields the protein CASSPLLAGRLPYGYTF.